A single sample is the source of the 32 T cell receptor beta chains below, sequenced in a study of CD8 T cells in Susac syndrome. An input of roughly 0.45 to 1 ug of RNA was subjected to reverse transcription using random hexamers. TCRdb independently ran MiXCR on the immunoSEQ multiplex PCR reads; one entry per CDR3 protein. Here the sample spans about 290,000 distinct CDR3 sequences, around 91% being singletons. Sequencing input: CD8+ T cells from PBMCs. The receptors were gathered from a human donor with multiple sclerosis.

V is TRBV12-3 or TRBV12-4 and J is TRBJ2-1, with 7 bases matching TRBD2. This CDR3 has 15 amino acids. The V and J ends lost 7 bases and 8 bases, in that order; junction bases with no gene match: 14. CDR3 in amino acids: CASNPPGAGRDEQFF. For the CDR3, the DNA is TGTGCCAGCAACCCCCCTGGAGCGGGACGGGATGAGCAGTTCTTC.

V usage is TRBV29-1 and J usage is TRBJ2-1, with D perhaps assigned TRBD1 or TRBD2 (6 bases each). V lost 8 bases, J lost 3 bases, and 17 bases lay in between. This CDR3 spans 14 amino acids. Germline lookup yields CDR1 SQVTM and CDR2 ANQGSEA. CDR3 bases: TGCAGCTTGTCAAAGGGGGGTCTCTACAATGAGCAGTTCTTC. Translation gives CSLSKGGLYNEQFF.

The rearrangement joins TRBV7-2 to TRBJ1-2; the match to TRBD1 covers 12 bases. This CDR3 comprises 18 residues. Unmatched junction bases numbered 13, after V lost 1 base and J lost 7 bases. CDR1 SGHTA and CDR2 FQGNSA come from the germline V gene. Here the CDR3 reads CASSLGVLLGQGASGYTF. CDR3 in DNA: TGTGCCAGCAGCTTAGGGGTCCTTTTGGGACAGGGGGCGTCTGGCTACACCTTC.

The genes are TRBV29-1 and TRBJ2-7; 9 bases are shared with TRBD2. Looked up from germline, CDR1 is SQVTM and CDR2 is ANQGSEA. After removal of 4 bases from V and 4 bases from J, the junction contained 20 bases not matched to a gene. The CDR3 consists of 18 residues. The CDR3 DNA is TGCAGCGTTGGGGGAATGGGCATTGGCGGGAGGGCTGTTTACGAGCAGTACTTC. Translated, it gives CSVGGMGIGGRAVYEQYF.

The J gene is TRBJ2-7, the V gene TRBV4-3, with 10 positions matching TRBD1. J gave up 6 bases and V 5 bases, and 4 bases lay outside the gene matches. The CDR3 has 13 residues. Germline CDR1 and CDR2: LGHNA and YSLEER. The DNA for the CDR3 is TGCGCCAGCAGCTTTGGGACAGGGGCCGAGCAGTACTTC. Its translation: CASSFGTGAEQYF.

The CDR3 region has the DNA TGTGCCAGCGTGCGGAACACCGGGGAGCTGTTTTTT. Translated, it gives CASVRNTGELFF. The chain uses TRBV7-9 and TRBJ2-2, with no clear D. Germline values: CDR1 SEHNR, CDR2 FQNEAQ (reference sequence). Deletions cut 8 bases from V and 1 base from J, with 5 bases between. The CDR3 loop spans 12 amino acids. Combining the CDR3 with reference TRBV7-9 and TRBJ2-2 gives the whole variable domain DTGVSQNPRHKITKRGQNVTFRCDPISEHNRLYWYRQTLGQGPEFLTYFQNEAQLEKSRLLSDRFSAERPKGSFSTLEIQRTEQGDSAMYLCASVRNTGELFFGEGSRLTVL.

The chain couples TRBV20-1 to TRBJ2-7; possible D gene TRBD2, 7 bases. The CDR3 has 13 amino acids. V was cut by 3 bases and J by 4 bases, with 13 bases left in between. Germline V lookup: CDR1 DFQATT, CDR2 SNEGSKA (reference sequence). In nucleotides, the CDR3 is TGCAGTGCTAGTGGGGGGGCACAATACGAGCAGTACTTC. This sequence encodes CSASGGAQYEQYF.

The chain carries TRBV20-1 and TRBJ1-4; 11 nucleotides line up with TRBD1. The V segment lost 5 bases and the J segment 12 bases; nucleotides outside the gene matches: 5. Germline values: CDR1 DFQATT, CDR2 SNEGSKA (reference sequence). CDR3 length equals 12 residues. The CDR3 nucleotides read TGCAGTGCTCGCTCGGGACAGGGGGAACTGTTTTTT. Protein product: CSARSGQGELFF.

In nucleotides, the CDR3 is TGTGCCAGCAGCCAAGATATCACCCGGCCCACCATATATTTT. Its protein is CASSQDITRPTIYF. V usage is TRBV3-1 and J usage is TRBJ1-3; no definite D call. The V gene lost 0 bases and the J gene lost 9 bases, with 12 bases spanning the gap. CDR1 and CDR2 (germline): LGHDT, YNNKEL (reference sequence). The CDR3 loop spans 14 amino acids.

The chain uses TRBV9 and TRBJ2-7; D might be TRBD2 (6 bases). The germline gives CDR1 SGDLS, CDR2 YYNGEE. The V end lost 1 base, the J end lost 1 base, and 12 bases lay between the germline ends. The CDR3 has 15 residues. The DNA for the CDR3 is TGTGCCAGCAGCGTATCGGGAGACACTTCCTACGAGCAGTACTTC. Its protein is CASSVSGDTSYEQYF.

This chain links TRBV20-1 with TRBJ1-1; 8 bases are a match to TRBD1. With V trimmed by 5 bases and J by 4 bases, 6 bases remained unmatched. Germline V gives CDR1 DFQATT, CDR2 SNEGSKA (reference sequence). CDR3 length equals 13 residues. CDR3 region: CSAPDRVGTEAFF. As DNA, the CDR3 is TGCAGTGCTCCGGACAGGGTGGGCACTGAAGCTTTCTTT.

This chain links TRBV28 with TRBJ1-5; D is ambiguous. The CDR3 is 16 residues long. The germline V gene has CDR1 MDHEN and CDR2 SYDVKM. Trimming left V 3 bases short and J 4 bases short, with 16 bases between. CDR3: CASSFSSEGTNQPQHF. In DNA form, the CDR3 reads TGTGCCAGCAGTTTCTCCTCAGAGGGAACAAATCAGCCCCAGCATTTT.

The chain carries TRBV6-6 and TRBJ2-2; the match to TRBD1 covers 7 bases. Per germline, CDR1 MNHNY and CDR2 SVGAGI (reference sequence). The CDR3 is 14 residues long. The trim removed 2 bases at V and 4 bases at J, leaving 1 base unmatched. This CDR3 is CASSYPGGTGELFF. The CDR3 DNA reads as TGTGCCAGCAGTTACCCAGGGGGCACCGGGGAGCTGTTTTTT.

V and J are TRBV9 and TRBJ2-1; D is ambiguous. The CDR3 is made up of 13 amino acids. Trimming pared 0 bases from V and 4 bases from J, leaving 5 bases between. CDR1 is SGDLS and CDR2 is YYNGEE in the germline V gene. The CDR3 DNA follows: TGTGCCAGCAGCGTAGGCATTTACAATGAGCAGTTCTTC. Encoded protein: CASSVGIYNEQFF.

CDR3 residues: CASSSKGARETQYF. CDR3 nucleotides: TGTGCCAGCAGCTCGAAGGGGGCGAGAGAGACCCAGTACTTC. The rearrangement links TRBV9 to TRBJ2-5, with 7 bases aligning to TRBD1. V was clipped by 4 bases and J by 4 bases; unmatched bases: 7. The CDR3 loop spans 14 amino acids. Per the germline V gene, CDR1 is SGDLS and CDR2 is YYNGEE.

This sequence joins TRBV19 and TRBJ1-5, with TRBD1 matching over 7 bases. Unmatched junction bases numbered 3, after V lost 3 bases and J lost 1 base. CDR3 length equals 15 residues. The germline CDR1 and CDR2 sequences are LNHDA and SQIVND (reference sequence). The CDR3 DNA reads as TGTGCCAGTAGTATCGCAGGGGGGAGCAATCAGCCCCAGCATTTT. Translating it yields CASSIAGGSNQPQHF.

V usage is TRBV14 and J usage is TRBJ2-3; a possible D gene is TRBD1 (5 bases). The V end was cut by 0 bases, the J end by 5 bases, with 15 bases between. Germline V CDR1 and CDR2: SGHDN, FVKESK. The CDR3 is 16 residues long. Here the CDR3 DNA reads TGTGCCAGCAGCCAAGATAACACAGGTTATAAAGATACGCAGTATTTT. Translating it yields CASSQDNTGYKDTQYF.

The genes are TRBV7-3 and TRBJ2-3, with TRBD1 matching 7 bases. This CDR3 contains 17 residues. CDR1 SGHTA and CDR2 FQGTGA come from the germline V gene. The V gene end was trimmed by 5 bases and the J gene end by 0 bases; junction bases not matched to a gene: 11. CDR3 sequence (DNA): TGTGCCAGCAGCACCGGGCCCGGGACAGAAAGCACAGATACGCAGTATTTT. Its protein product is CASSTGPGTESTDTQYF.

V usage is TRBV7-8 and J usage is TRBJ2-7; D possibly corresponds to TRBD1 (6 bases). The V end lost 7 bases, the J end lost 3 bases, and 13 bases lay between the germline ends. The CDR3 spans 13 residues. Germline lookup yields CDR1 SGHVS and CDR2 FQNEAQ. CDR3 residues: CASNPGHLYEQYF. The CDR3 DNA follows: TGTGCCAGCAACCCGGGACACCTCTACGAGCAGTACTTC.

CDR3 nucleotide sequence: TGTGCCAGCAGCTTGAGGGCACAGGGACTAGCGGGCCCTCGACAGACCCAGTACTTC. Amino acid sequence: CASSLRAQGLAGPRQTQYF. This chain uses TRBV5-6 with TRBJ2-5, with 12 bases that match TRBD2. The CDR3 is made up of 19 amino acids. Per germline, CDR1 SGHDT and CDR2 YYEEEE. The V and J ends lost 1 base and 6 bases, in that order; junction bases with no gene match: 16.

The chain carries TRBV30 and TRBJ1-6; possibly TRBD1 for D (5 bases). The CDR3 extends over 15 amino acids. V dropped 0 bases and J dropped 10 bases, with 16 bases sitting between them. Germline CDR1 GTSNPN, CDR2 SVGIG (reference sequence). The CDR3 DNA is TGTGCCTGGAGTGTAAGGTCCAGGGTTTTGTCACCCCTCCACTTT. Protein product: CAWSVRSRVLSPLHF.

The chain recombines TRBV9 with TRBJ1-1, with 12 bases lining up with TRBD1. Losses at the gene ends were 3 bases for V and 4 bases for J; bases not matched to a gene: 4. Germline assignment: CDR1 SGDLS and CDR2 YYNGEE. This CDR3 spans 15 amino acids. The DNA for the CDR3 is TGTGCCAGCAGCGCCGGGACAGGGGGCCTCACTGAAGCTTTCTTT. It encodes CASSAGTGGLTEAFF. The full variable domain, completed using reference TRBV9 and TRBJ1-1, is DSGVTQTPKHLITATGQRVTLRCSPRSGDLSVYWYQQSLDQGLQFLIQYYNGEERAKGNILERFSAQQFPDLHSELNLSSLELGDSALYFCASSAGTGGLTEAFFGQGTRLTVV.

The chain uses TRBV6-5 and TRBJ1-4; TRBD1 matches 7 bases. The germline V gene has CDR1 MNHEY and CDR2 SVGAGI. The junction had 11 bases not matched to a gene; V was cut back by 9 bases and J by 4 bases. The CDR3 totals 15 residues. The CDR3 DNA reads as TGTGCCAGTACAAATGCAGGGGGAGTTAATGAAAAACTGTTTTTT. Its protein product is CASTNAGGVNEKLFF.

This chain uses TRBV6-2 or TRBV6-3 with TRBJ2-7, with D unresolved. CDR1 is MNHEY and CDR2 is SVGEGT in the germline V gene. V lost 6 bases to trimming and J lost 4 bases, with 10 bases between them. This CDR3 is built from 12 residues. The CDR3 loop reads CASSRSYYEQYF. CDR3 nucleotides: TGTGCCAGCAGCCGATCTTATTACGAGCAGTACTTC.

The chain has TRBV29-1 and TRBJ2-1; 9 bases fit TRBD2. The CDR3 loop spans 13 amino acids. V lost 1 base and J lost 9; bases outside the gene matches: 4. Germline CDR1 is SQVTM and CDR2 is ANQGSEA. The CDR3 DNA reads TGCAGCGTTGAAGGGGGACTAGCAATTGAGCAGTTCTTC. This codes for CSVEGGLAIEQFF.

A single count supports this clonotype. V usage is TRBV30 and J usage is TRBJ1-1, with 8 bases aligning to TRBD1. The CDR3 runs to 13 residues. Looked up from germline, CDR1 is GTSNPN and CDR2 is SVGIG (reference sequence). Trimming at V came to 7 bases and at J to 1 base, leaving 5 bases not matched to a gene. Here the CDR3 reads CASGGQGNTEAFF. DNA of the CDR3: TGTGCCTCTGGTGGACAGGGGAACACTGAAGCTTTCTTT.

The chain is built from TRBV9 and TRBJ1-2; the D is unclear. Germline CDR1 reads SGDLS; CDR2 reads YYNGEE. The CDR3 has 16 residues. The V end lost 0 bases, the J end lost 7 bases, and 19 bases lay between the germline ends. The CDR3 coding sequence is TGTGCCAGCAGCGTAGCATTAAACGCGGGAGGCAGTGGCTACACCTTC. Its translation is CASSVALNAGGSGYTF.

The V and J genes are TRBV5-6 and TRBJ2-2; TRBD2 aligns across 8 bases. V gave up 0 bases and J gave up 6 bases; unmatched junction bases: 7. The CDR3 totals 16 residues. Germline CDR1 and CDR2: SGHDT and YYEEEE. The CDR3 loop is CASSLERLAGPGELFF. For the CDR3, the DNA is TGTGCCAGCAGCTTGGAGCGGCTAGCGGGCCCCGGGGAGCTGTTTTTT.

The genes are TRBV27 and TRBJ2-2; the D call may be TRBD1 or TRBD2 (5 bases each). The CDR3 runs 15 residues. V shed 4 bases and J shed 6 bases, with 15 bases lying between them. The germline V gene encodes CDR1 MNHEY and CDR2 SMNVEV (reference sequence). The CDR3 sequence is CASSSPFGGAGELFF. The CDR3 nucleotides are TGTGCCAGCAGTTCCCCCTTTGGGGGAGCCGGGGAGCTGTTTTTT.

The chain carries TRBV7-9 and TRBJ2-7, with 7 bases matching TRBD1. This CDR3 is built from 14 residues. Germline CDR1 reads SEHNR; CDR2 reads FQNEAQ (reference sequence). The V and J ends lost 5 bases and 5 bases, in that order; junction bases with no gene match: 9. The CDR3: CASSDRDSLHEQYF. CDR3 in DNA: TGTGCCAGCAGCGACCGGGACAGTCTACACGAGCAGTACTTC.

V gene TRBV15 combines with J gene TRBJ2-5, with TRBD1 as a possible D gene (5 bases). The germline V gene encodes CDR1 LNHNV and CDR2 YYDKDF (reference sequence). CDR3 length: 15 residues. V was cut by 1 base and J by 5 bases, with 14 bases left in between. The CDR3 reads CATSRGQIPRETQYF. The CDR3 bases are TGTGCCACCAGCAGAGGACAGATCCCACGTGAGACCCAGTACTTC.

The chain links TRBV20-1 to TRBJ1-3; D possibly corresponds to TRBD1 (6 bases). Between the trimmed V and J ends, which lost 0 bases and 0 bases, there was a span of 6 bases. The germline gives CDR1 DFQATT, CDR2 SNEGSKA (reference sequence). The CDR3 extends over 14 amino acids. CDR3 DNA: TGCAGTGCTAGAGAACAGGGCTCTGGAAACACCATATATTTT. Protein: CSAREQGSGNTIYF.